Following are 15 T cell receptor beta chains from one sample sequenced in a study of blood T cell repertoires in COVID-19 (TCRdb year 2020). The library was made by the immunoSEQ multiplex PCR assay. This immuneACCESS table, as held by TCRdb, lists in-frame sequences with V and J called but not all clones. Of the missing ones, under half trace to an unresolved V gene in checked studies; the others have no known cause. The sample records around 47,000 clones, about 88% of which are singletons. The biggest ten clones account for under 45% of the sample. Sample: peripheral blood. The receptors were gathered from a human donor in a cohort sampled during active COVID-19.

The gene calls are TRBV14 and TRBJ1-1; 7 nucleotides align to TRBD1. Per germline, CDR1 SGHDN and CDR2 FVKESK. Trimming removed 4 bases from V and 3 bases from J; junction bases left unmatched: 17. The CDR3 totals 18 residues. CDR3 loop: CASSRPLGTARRHTEAFF. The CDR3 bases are TGTGCCAGCAGCCGCCCCCTCGGGACAGCCAGAAGGCACACTGAAGCTTTCTTT. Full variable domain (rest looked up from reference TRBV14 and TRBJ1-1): EAGVTQFPSHSVIEKGQTVTLRCDPISGHDNLYWYRRVMGKEIKFLLHFVKESKQDESGMPNNRFLAERTGGTYSTLKVQPAELEDSGVYFCASSRPLGTARRHTEAFFGQGTRLTVV.

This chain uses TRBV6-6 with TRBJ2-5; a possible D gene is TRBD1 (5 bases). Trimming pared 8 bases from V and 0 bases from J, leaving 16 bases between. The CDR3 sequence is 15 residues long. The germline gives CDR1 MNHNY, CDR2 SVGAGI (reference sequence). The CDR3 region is CASGDLQAYQETQYF. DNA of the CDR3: TGTGCCAGCGGTGACTTACAGGCCTACCAAGAGACCCAGTACTTC.

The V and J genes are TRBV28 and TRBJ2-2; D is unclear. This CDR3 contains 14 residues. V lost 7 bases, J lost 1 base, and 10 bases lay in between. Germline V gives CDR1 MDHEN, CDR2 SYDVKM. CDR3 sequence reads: CASISGRNTGELFF. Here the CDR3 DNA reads TGTGCCAGCATCTCGGGTAGGAACACCGGGGAGCTGTTTTTT.

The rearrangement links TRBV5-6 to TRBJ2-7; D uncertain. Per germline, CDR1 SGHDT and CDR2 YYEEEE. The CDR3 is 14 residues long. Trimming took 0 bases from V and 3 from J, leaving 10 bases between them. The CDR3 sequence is CASSLEWSDYEQYF. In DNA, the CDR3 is TGTGCCAGCAGCTTGGAGTGGTCAGACTACGAGCAGTACTTC.

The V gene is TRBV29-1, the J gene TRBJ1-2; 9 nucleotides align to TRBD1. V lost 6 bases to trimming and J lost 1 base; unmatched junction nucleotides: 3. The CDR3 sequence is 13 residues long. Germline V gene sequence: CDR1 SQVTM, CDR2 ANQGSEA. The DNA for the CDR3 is TGCAGCGTACAGGGGGCGCTTAACTATGGCTACACCTTC. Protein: CSVQGALNYGYTF. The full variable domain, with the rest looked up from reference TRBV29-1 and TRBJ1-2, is SAVISQKPSRDICQRGTSLTIQCQVDSQVTMMFWYRQQPGQSLTLIATANQGSEATYESGFVIDKFPISRPNLTFSTLTVSNMSPEDSSIYLCSVQGALNYGYTFGSGTRLTVV.

This CDR3 reads CASSLADLATEAFF. For the CDR3, the DNA is TGCGCCAGCAGCTTGGCCGACTTAGCCACTGAAGCTTTCTTT. V gene TRBV5-1 combines with J gene TRBJ1-1; D unclear. The CDR3 contains 14 residues. Looked up from germline, CDR1 is SGHRS and CDR2 is YFSETQ. Trimming cost V 0 bases and J 4 bases, with 10 bases left between them.

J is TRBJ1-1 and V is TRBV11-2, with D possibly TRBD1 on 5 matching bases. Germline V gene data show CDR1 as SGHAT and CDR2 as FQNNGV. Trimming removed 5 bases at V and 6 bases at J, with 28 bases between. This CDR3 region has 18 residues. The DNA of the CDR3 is TGTGCCAGCAGCCACCTCACCGGGGGTGGAATTCCCTCGGCTGAAGCTTTCTTT. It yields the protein CASSHLTGGGIPSAEAFF.

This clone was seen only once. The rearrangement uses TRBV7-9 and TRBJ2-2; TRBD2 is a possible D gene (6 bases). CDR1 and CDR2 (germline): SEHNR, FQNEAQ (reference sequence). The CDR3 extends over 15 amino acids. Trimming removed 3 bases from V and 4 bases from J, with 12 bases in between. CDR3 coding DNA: TGTGCCAGCAGCTTGGGGGGACTTACCACCGGGGAGCTGTTTTTT. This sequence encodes CASSLGGLTTGELFF.

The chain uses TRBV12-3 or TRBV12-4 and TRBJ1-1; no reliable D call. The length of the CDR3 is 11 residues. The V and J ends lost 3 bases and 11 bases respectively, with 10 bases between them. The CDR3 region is CASSFTGDAFF. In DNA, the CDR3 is TGTGCCAGCAGTTTTACCGGTGATGCTTTCTTT.

In DNA, the CDR3 is TGCAGTGCTAGTGGGGGCATGTACAATGAGCAGTTCTTC. The encoded protein is CSASGGMYNEQFF. This rearrangement joins TRBV20-1 to TRBJ2-1, with D perhaps TRBD1 (6 bases). Germline-derived CDR1 and CDR2 are DFQATT and SNEGSKA (reference sequence). V dropped 3 bases and J dropped 4 bases, with 10 bases sitting between them. The CDR3 has 13 residues.

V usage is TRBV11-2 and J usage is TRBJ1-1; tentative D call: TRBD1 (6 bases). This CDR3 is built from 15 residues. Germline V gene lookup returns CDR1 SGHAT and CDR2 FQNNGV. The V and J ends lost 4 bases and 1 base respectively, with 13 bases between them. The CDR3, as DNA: TGTGCCAGCAGCTCGCCAGGGGCGGCGAACACTGAAGCTTTCTTT. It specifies CASSSPGAANTEAFF.

In nucleotides, the CDR3 is TGCAGCGTTGGCCAGGGGGCGACGGATGGCTACACCTTC. Amino acids: CSVGQGATDGYTF. The chain combines TRBV29-1 with TRBJ1-2, with 8 nucleotides matching TRBD1. Trimming at V came to 4 bases and at J to 6 bases, leaving 7 bases not matched to a gene. From germline, CDR1 is SQVTM and CDR2 ANQGSEA. The CDR3 extends over 13 amino acids.

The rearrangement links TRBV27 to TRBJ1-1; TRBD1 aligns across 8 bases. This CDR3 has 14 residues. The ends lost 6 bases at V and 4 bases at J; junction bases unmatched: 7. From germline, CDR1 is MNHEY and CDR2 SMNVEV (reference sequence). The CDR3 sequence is CASSSTGGATEAFF. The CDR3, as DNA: TGTGCCAGCAGCTCCACAGGGGGAGCCACTGAAGCTTTCTTT.

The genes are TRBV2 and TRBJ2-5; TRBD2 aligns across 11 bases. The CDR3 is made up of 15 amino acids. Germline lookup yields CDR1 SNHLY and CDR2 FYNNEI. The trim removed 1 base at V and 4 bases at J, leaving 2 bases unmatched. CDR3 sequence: CASSEGLAGLETQYF. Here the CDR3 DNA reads TGTGCCAGCAGTGAAGGACTAGCGGGGTTAGAGACCCAGTACTTC.

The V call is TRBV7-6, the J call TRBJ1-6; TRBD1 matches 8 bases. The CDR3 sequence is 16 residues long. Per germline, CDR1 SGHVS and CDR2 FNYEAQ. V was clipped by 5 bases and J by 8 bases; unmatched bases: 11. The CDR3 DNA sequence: TGTGCCAGCAGCCTACAATCGGGACAGGCCTATTCACCCCTCCACTTT. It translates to CASSLQSGQAYSPLHF.